This T cell receptor beta chain originates from a study of shared clonotypes between healthy human individuals. V lost 5 bases and J lost 0, with 8 bases in between. Germline V gene lookup returns CDR1 SGHVS and CDR2 FQNEAQ. The CDR3 is 15 amino acids. The assay was immunoSEQ multiplex PCR, and TCRdb's table has in-frame clones only and misses some. The table records 2.5 million or so clones, around nine tenths of them present only once. The table lists this clone with a count of one. Sequencing used naive CD4+ T cells sorted from blood. Subset of the sample: CD45RA+ positively selected. The chain combines TRBV7-8 with TRBJ2-6; D remains unclear. The sequence derives from a man younger than 35 in good health. The CDR3 coding sequence is TGTGCCAGCAGCCCCCAGAACTCTGGGGCCAACGTCCTGACTTTC. The encoded protein is CASSPQNSGANVLTF.